The rows below give T cell receptor beta chains drawn from one sample of a study of OX40 agonist ivuxolimab in advanced cancers. Assay used: immunoSEQ multiplex PCR; TCRdb lists only in-frame clones, some missing. The sample consists of about 79,000 clones, over 75% of them appearing once. The material sequenced was CD4+ or CD8+ T cells sorted from blood, taken in a trial of the OX40 agonist ivuxolimab. Receptor source: an adult with an advanced solid tumor such as melanoma, head and neck, liver or kidney cancer. Each CDR3 is given with its conserved first and last residue. The D gene is left open where the match is weak.

d_call: TRBD1; cdr3_length: 14; v_call: TRBV28; cdr3_aa: CASTRGQDRSPLHF
d_call: .; cdr3_length: 17; v_call: TRBV6-1; cdr3_aa: CASSEAFRKSGANVLTF
d_call: TRBD1; cdr3_length: 15; v_call: TRBV12-5; cdr3_aa: CASGLETGGYNEQFF
d_call: .; cdr3_length: 12; v_call: TRBV10-2; cdr3_aa: CASSHTVAEAFF
d_call: .; cdr3_length: 13; v_call: TRBV7-7; cdr3_aa: CASSRGAAYEQYF
d_call: .; cdr3_length: 12; v_call: TRBV19; cdr3_aa: CASSIAGQTAFF
d_call: TRBD1; cdr3_length: 14; v_call: TRBV29-1; cdr3_aa: CSVRQGRLQETQYF
d_call: .; cdr3_length: 13; v_call: TRBV30; cdr3_aa: CAWSPTDPGEQFF
d_call: .; cdr3_length: 11; v_call: TRBV5-1; cdr3_aa: CASSKGNEQFF
d_call: TRBD1; cdr3_length: 14; v_call: TRBV11-2; cdr3_aa: CASSFNRGLTEAFF
d_call: .; cdr3_length: 16; v_call: TRBV11-2; cdr3_aa: CASSPLRGRTNYEQYF
d_call: .; cdr3_length: 13; v_call: TRBV28; cdr3_aa: CASSLGGSYGYTF
d_call: TRBD2; cdr3_length: 16; v_call: TRBV7-6; cdr3_aa: CASSPYSGSSYNEQFF
d_call: .; cdr3_length: 15; v_call: TRBV30; cdr3_aa: CAWSLGRGGTDTQYF
d_call: .; cdr3_length: 14; v_call: TRBV27; cdr3_aa: CASSSRDGGNIQYF
d_call: .; cdr3_length: 13; v_call: TRBV7-8; cdr3_aa: CASSLGPSDTQYF
d_call: TRBD2; cdr3_length: 14; v_call: TRBV10-3; cdr3_aa: CAIRRETSGYEQYF